The rows below give T cell receptor beta chains drawn from one sample of a study of T-cell reconstitution after alpha-beta-depleted transplantation in children. MiXCR, applied by TCRdb to the PCR reads, yields one record per CDR3 protein. The sample carries approximately 400,000 distinct CDR3 sequences, roughly 17% recorded once. Sequenced material: PBMCs, mostly from graft donor cells, taken 360 days after TCRalphabeta/CD19-depleted stem cell transplant. Source of these receptors: a boy younger than two who had a stem cell transplant for Wiskott-Aldrich syndrome, so the T cells may come from the graft donor. Each CDR3 is given with its conserved first and last residue. The order of the fields is J gene, D gene, clone size, V gene, CDR3 DNA, CDR3 protein. A D gene is named only where the DNA matches it firmly. Expanded clones are given a class, and other clones once, few, many or no size at all.

j_call: TRBJ1-4; d_call: NA; clone_size: few; v_call: TRBV20-1; cdr3_nt: TGCAGTGCTCGGGGGAATGAAAAACTGTTTTTT; cdr3_aa: CSARGNEKLFF
j_call: TRBJ1-1; d_call: NA; clone_size: NA; v_call: TRBV19; cdr3_nt: TGTGCCAGTAGCCCTCGACCGAACACTGAAGCTTTCTTT; cdr3_aa: CASSPRPNTEAFF
j_call: TRBJ2-7; d_call: TRBD2; clone_size: NA; v_call: TRBV5-1; cdr3_nt: TGCGCCAGCAGCTTGGCAGGGACTAGCGGGCGCCCCTCCTACGAGCAGTACTTC; cdr3_aa: CASSLAGTSGRPSYEQYF
j_call: TRBJ2-3; d_call: NA; clone_size: NA; v_call: TRBV28; cdr3_nt: TGTGCCAGCAGAGGGCAGGTTCTTTTCACAGATACGCAGTATTTT; cdr3_aa: CASRGQVLFTDTQYF
j_call: TRBJ2-3; d_call: NA; clone_size: few; v_call: TRBV5-1; cdr3_nt: TGCGCCAGCAGCTTGTGGCGGGGGCGCGGGGAAGATACGCAGTATTTT; cdr3_aa: CASSLWRGRGEDTQYF
j_call: TRBJ2-1; d_call: NA; clone_size: NA; v_call: TRBV6-5; cdr3_nt: TGTGCCAGCAGTTTAAAACTCGGGCAGTACAATGAGCAGTTCTTC; cdr3_aa: CASSLKLGQYNEQFF
j_call: TRBJ2-1; d_call: NA; clone_size: many; v_call: TRBV12-3/TRBV12-4; cdr3_nt: TGTGCCAGCAGCCCGGACCCTCTCCTTTACAATGAGCAGTTCTTC; cdr3_aa: CASSPDPLLYNEQFF
j_call: TRBJ2-1; d_call: NA; clone_size: NA; v_call: TRBV6-2/TRBV6-3; cdr3_nt: TGTGCCAGCAGCTCCAAAGGACAGCCGCAGTTCTTC; cdr3_aa: CASSSKGQPQFF
j_call: TRBJ1-1; d_call: NA; clone_size: few; v_call: TRBV6-5; cdr3_nt: TGTGCCAGCAGTTACCACCTGTCTGCTAGGACTGAAGCTTTCTTT; cdr3_aa: CASSYHLSARTEAFF
j_call: TRBJ2-2; d_call: NA; clone_size: many; v_call: TRBV3-1; cdr3_nt: TGTGCCAGCAGCCAAGATGGATCCGGGGAGCTGTTTTTT; cdr3_aa: CASSQDGSGELFF
j_call: TRBJ1-5; d_call: TRBD1; clone_size: few; v_call: TRBV20-1; cdr3_nt: TGCAGTGCTAGAGATTGGGGACAGGGGCGCAATCAGCCCCAGCATTTT; cdr3_aa: CSARDWGQGRNQPQHF
j_call: TRBJ2-1; d_call: NA; clone_size: NA; v_call: TRBV12-3/TRBV12-4; cdr3_nt: TGTGCCAGCAGTACCACTAGGGACACCTACAATGAGCAGTTCTTC; cdr3_aa: CASSTTRDTYNEQFF
j_call: TRBJ1-1; d_call: NA; clone_size: NA; v_call: TRBV5-1; cdr3_nt: TGCGCCACCTCGACAGGGAACACTGAAGCTTTCTTT; cdr3_aa: CATSTGNTEAFF
j_call: TRBJ2-1; d_call: NA; clone_size: many; v_call: TRBV29-1; cdr3_nt: TGCAGCGTCGCCGTCCCACCGAATGAGCAGTTCTTC; cdr3_aa: CSVAVPPNEQFF
j_call: TRBJ2-7; d_call: TRBD1; clone_size: NA; v_call: TRBV5-1; cdr3_nt: TGCGCCAGCAGGGGGACGGACAGGGGATACGAGCAGTACTTC; cdr3_aa: CASRGTDRGYEQYF
j_call: TRBJ2-1; d_call: NA; clone_size: NA; v_call: TRBV11-1; cdr3_nt: TGTGCCAGCAGCCCCCCCCCGGGGCGGGGACTCCAAAGCAATGAGCAGTTCTTC; cdr3_aa: CASSPPPGRGLQSNEQFF
j_call: TRBJ2-7; d_call: NA; clone_size: few; v_call: TRBV29-1; cdr3_nt: TGCAGCGTTGACGGGGAAGCTGGGGAGCAGTACTTC; cdr3_aa: CSVDGEAGEQYF
j_call: TRBJ1-5; d_call: TRBD1; clone_size: few; v_call: TRBV2; cdr3_nt: TGTGCCAGTAGCGACAGGGGGGCCAATCAGCCCCAGCATTTT; cdr3_aa: CASSDRGANQPQHF
j_call: TRBJ1-5; d_call: NA; clone_size: NA; v_call: TRBV5-1; cdr3_nt: TGCGCCAGCAGCTGGGAAAGCAATCAGCCCCAGCATTTT; cdr3_aa: CASSWESNQPQHF
j_call: TRBJ2-1; d_call: TRBD1; clone_size: few; v_call: TRBV12-3/TRBV12-4; cdr3_nt: TGTGCCAGCAGGAAACTCGGGACAGGGGACAATGAGCAGTTCTTC; cdr3_aa: CASRKLGTGDNEQFF
j_call: TRBJ2-1; d_call: TRBD2; clone_size: NA; v_call: TRBV11-2; cdr3_nt: TGTGCCAGCAGCTTCACAGCGGGAGGGCCCCCCTACAATGAGCAGTTCTTC; cdr3_aa: CASSFTAGGPPYNEQFF
j_call: TRBJ2-1; d_call: TRBD2; clone_size: few; v_call: TRBV6-2/TRBV6-3; cdr3_nt: TGTGCCAGCAGTTACGGTGGGAGGGCTTACAATGAGCAGTTCTTC; cdr3_aa: CASSYGGRAYNEQFF
j_call: TRBJ2-3; d_call: NA; clone_size: NA; v_call: TRBV24-1; cdr3_nt: TGTGCCACAAAAGGACAGATCGCTAGGTGGATCACAGATACGCAGTATTTT; cdr3_aa: CATKGQIARWITDTQYF
j_call: TRBJ2-5; d_call: NA; clone_size: few; v_call: TRBV7-2; cdr3_nt: TGTGCCAGCAGTTTGCTGGGCGCCGGGACCCAGTACTTC; cdr3_aa: CASSLLGAGTQYF
j_call: TRBJ2-5; d_call: NA; clone_size: few; v_call: TRBV10-2; cdr3_nt: TGCGCCAGCAGTAAACTAGGACAAGAGACCCAGTACTTC; cdr3_aa: CASSKLGQETQYF
j_call: TRBJ2-2; d_call: NA; clone_size: NA; v_call: TRBV4-3; cdr3_nt: TGCGCCAGCAGCCAAGAGCCTAGAAGTGCCGGGGAGCTGTTTTTT; cdr3_aa: CASSQEPRSAGELFF
j_call: TRBJ2-4; d_call: NA; clone_size: NA; v_call: TRBV7-2; cdr3_nt: TGTGCCAGCAGCTTCGGCTCTTTCCTAGCCAAAAACATTCAGTACTTC; cdr3_aa: CASSFGSFLAKNIQYF